This T cell receptor (beta chain) was identified in a study of technical replicates of blood from four donors. Measured with immunoSEQ multiplex PCR; TCRdb has only the in-frame clones, and not every one. The repertoire holds over 10,000 clones, with 90% to 95% as singletons. This CDR3 has 15 residues. Trimming pared 0 bases from V and 4 bases from J, leaving 13 bases between. Looked up from germline, CDR1 is LGHNA and CDR2 is YNFKEQ. Sequenced input: PBMCs. The V call is TRBV4-2, the J call TRBJ2-7; TRBD2 might be the D (6 bases). The receptor comes from a human donor in good health. CDR3: CASSQEGAGGYEQYF. In nucleotides, the CDR3 is TGTGCCAGCAGCCAAGAGGGCGCCGGGGGATACGAGCAGTACTTC.